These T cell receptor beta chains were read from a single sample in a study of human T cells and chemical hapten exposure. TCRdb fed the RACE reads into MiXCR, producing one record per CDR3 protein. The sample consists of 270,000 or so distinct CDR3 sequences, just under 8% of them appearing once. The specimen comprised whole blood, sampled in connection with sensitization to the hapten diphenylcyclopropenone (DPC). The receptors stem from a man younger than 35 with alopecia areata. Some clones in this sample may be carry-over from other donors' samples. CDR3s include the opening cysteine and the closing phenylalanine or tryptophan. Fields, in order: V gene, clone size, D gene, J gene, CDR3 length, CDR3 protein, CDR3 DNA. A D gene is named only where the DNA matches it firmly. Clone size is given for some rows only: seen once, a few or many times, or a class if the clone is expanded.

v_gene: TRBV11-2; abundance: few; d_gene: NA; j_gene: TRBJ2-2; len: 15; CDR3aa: CASSARALATGELFF; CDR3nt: TGTGCCAGCAGTGCGAGGGCTTTGGCGACCGGGGAGCTGTTTTTT
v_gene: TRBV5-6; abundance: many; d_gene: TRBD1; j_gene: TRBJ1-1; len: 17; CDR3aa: CASSSIDRGYMNTEAFF; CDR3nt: TGTGCCAGCAGCTCCATCGACAGGGGGTACATGAACACTGAAGCTTTCTTT
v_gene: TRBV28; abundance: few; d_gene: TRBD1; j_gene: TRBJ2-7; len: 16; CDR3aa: CASSSPGQDGVGEQYF; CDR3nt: TGTGCCAGCAGCTCACCGGGACAGGATGGTGTTGGGGAGCAGTACTTC
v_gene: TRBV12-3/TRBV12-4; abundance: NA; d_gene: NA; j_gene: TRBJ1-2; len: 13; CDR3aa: CASSFGQSHGYTF; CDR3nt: TGTGCCAGCAGTTTTGGCCAGTCCCATGGCTACACCTTC
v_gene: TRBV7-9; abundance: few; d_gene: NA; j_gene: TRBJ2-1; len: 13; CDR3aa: CASSLNSHNEQFF; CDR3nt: TGTGCCAGCAGCTTAAACTCCCACAATGAGCAGTTCTTC
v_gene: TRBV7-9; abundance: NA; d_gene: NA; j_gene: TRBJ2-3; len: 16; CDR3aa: CASSTRQPFSTDTQYF; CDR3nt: TGTGCCAGCAGCACCCGACAGCCATTTAGCACAGATACGCAGTATTTT
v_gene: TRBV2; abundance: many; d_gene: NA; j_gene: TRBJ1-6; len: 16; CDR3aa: CASSEAGLSYNSPLHF; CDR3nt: TGTGCCAGCAGTGAGGCCGGGCTCTCCTATAATTCACCCCTCCACTTT
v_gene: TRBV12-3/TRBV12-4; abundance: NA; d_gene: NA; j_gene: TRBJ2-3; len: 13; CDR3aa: CASRDSDLDTQYF; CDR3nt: TGTGCCAGCAGAGATTCCGACCTAGATACGCAGTATTTT
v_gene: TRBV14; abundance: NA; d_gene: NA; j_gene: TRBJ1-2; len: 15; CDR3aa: CASSQVGGRYYGYTF; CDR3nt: TGTGCCAGCAGCCAAGTCGGGGGGCGATACTATGGCTACACCTTC
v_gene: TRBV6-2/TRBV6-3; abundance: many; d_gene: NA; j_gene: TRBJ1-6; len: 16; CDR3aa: CASSRPLAGDNSPLHF; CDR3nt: TGTGCCAGCAGTCGACCTTTGGCAGGGGATAATTCACCCCTCCACTTT
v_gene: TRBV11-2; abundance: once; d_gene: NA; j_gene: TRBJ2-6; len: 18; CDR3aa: CATKEGYRPGSGANVLTF; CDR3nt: TGTGCCACCAAGGAGGGATACCGCCCTGGCTCTGGGGCCAACGTCCTGACTTTC
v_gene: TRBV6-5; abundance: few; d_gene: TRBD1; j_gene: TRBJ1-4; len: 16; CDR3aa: CASSYSTTGGREKLFF; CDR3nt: TGTGCCAGCAGTTACTCGACAACAGGGGGTCGGGAAAAACTGTTTTTT
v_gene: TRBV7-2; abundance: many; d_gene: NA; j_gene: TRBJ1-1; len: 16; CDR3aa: CASSLELWRANTEAFF; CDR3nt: TGTGCCAGCAGCTTAGAACTATGGCGGGCAAACACTGAAGCTTTCTTT
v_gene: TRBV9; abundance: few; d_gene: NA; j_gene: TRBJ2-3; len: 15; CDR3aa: CASSVVGRSTDTQYF; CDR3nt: TGTGCCAGCAGCGTGGTTGGGAGGAGCACAGATACGCAGTATTTT
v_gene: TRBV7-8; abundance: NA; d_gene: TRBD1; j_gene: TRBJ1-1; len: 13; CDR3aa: CASSFRGWTEAFF; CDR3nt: TGTGCCAGCAGCTTCAGGGGGTGGACTGAAGCTTTCTTT
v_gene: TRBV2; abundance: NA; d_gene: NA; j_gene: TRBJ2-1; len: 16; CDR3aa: CASSGAFGGRYNEQFF; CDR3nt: TGTGCCAGCAGTGGTGCTTTCGGGGGACGCTACAATGAGCAGTTCTTC
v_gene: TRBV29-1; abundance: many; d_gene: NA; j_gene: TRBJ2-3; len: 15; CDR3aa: CSVTTTGLLTDTQYF; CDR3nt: TGCAGCGTTACTACAACAGGGTTGCTCACAGATACGCAGTATTTT
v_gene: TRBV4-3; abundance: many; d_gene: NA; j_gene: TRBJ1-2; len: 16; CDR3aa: CASSPSGTPGWYGYTF; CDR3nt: TGCGCCAGCAGCCCCAGCGGGACACCGGGGTGGTATGGCTACACCTTC
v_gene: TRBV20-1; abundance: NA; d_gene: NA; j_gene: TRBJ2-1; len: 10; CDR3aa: CSALGNEQFF; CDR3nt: TGCAGTGCTCTAGGCAATGAGCAGTTCTTC
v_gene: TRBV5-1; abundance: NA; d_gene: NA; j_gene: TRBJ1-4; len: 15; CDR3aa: CASTERGTYAEKLFF; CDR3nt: TGCGCCAGCACCGAGCGGGGGACTTACGCTGAAAAACTGTTTTTT
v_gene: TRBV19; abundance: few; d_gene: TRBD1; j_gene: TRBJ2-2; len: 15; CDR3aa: CASSRTGGFYGELFF; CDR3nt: TGTGCCAGTAGTCGTACAGGGGGCTTTTACGGGGAGCTGTTTTTT
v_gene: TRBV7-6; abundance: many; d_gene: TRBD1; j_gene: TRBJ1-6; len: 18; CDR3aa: CASSSHEKTGTRNSPLHF; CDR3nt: TGTGCCAGCAGCTCCCATGAAAAGACAGGGACTCGGAATTCACCCCTCCACTTT
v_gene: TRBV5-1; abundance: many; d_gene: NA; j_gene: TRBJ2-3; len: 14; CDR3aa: CASSPGQLTDTQYF; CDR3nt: TGCGCCAGCAGCCCCGGACAGCTCACAGATACGCAGTATTTT
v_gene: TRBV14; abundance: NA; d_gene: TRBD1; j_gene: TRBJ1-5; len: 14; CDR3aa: CASSQGTGGQPQHF; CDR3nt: TGTGCCAGCAGCCAAGGGACAGGGGGTCAGCCCCAGCATTTT
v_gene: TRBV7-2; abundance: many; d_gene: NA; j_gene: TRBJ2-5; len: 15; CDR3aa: CASSLVPSTGETQYF; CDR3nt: TGTGCCAGCAGCTTAGTGCCAAGCACAGGAGAGACCCAGTACTTC
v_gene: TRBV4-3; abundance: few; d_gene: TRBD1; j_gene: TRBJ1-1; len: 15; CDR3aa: CASSQDGDRGTEAFF; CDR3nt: TGCGCCAGCAGCCAAGATGGGGACAGGGGCACTGAAGCTTTCTTT
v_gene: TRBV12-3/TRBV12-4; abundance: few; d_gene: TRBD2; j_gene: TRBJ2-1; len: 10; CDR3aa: CASGGTEQFF; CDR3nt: TGCGCTAGCGGGGGCACTGAGCAGTTCTTC
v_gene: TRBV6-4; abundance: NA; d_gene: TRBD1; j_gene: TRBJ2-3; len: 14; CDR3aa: CASSEGQGTDTQYF; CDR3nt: TGTGCCAGCAGTGAAGGACAGGGCACAGATACGCAGTATTTT
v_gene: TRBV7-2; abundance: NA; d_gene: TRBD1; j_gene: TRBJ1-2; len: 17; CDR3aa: CASSLVSLTGGVYGYTF; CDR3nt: TGTGCCAGCAGCTTAGTATCCCTGACAGGGGGAGTATATGGCTACACCTTC
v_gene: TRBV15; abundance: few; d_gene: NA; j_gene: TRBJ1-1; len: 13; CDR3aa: CATSRRFDTEAFF; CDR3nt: TGTGCCACCAGTCGAAGGTTTGACACTGAAGCTTTCTTT
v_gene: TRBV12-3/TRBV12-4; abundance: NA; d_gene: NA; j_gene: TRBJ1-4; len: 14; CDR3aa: CASSFDRLFGKLFF; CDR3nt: TGTGCCAGCAGTTTCGACAGGTTGTTTGGAAAACTGTTTTTT
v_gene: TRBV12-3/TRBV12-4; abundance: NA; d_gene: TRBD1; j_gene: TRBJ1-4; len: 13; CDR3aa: CASSPTGRAKLFF; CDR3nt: TGTGCCAGCAGTCCGACAGGGAGGGCAAAACTGTTTTTT
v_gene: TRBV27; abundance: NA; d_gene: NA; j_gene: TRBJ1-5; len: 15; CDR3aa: CASSSGQFSNQPQHF; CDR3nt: TGTGCCAGCAGCTCCGGACAGTTTAGCAATCAGCCCCAGCATTTT
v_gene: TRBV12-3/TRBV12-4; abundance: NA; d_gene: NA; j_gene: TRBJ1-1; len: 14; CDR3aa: CASSWLGDNTEAFF; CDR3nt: TGTGCCAGCAGTTGGCTGGGAGACAACACTGAAGCTTTCTTT
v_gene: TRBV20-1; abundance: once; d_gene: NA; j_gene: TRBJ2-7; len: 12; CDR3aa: CSASQREYEQYF; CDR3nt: TGCAGTGCTAGCCAGAGGGAGTACGAGCAGTACTTC
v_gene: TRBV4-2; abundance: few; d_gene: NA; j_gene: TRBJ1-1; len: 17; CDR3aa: CASSQDRGGLMNTEAFF; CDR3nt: TGTGCCAGCAGCCAAGATAGAGGCGGGCTCATGAACACTGAAGCTTTCTTT
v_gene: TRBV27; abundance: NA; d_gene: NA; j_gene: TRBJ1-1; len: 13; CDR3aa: CASSLYRATEAFF; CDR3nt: TGTGCCAGCAGTTTATATAGGGCCACTGAAGCTTTCTTT
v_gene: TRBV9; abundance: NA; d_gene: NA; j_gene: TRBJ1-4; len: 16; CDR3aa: CASSVGVGPTNEKLFF; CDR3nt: TGTGCCAGCAGCGTAGGGGTTGGCCCGACTAATGAAAAACTGTTTTTT
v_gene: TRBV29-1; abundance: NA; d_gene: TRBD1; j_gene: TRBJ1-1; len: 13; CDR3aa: CSVSGGVNTEAFF; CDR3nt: TGCAGCGTTTCAGGGGGCGTGAACACTGAAGCTTTCTTT
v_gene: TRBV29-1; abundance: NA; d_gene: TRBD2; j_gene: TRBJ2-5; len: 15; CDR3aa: CSASRSGGRQETQYF; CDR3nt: TGCAGCGCCAGCAGGTCCGGGGGGAGACAAGAGACCCAGTACTTC
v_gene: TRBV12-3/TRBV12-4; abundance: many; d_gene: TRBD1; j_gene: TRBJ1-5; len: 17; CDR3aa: CASSSPGTGGLNQPQHF; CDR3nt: TGTGCCAGCAGCTCGCCCGGGACAGGGGGCCTCAATCAGCCCCAGCATTTT
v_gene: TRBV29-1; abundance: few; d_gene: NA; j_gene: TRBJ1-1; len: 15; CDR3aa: CSVESEAGWSTEAFF; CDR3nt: TGCAGCGTTGAATCGGAGGCAGGGTGGAGCACTGAAGCTTTCTTT
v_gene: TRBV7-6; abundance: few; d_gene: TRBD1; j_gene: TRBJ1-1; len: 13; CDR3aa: CASSFYRGTEAFF; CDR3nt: TGTGCCAGCAGCTTCTACAGGGGCACTGAAGCTTTCTTT
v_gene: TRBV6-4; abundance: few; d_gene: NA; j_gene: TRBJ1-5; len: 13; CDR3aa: CASSTSWGQPQHF; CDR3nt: TGTGCCAGCAGCACAAGTTGGGGTCAGCCCCAGCATTTT
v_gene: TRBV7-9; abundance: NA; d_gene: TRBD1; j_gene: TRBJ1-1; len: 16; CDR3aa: CASSLGPGGTDTEAFF; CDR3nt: TGTGCCAGCAGCTTGGGGCCAGGGGGTACCGACACTGAAGCTTTCTTT
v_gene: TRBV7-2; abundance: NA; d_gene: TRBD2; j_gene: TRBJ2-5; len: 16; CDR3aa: CASSLPVLAGGETQYF; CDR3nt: TGTGCCAGCAGCCTTCCGGTCTTAGCGGGGGGAGAGACCCAGTACTTC
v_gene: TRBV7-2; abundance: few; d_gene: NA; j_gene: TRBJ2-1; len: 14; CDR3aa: CASSSAKIYNEQFF; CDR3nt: TGTGCCAGCAGCTCTGCCAAAATTTACAATGAGCAGTTCTTC
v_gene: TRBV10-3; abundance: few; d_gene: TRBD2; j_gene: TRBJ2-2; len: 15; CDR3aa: CATNSGGDFTGELFF; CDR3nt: TGTGCCACAAACAGCGGGGGGGACTTCACCGGGGAGCTGTTTTTT
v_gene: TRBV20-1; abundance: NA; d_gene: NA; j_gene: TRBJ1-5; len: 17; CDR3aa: CSARDSAALARNQPQHF; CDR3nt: TGCAGTGCTAGAGATTCGGCAGCTCTAGCACGCAATCAGCCCCAGCATTTT
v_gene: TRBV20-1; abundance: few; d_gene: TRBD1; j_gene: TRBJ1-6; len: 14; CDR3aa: CSAHSRTGGKPLHF; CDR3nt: TGCAGTGCGCATAGCCGGACAGGGGGTAAACCCCTCCACTTT
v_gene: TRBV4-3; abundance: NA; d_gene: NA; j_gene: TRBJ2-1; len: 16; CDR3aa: CASSHAAGTSHNEQFF; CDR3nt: TGCGCCAGCAGCCATGCTGCGGGGACCTCCCACAATGAGCAGTTCTTC
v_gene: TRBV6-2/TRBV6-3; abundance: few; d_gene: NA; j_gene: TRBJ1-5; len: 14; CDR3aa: CASSYVRDDQPQHF; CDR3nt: TGTGCCAGCAGTTATGTCCGGGATGATCAGCCCCAGCATTTT